The sequence of this T cell receptor beta chain was determined in a study of control samples from healthy donors and cancer patients. Assay used: immunoSEQ multiplex PCR; TCRdb lists only in-frame clones, some missing. The data contain roughly 86,000 clones, approximately 93% of them singletons. The CDR3 has 15 residues. CDR1 and CDR2 (germline): MDHEN, SYDVKM. The V gene lost 9 bases and the J gene lost 4 bases, with 16 bases spanning the gap. The clonotype originates from a woman under 40 in good health. The sequencing input was blood. The chain is built from TRBV28 and TRBJ1-6; D remains unclear. CDR3 bases: TGTGCCAGTAGTCCTTTGAACGTTTATAATTCACCCCTCCACTTT. As protein: CASSPLNVYNSPLHF.